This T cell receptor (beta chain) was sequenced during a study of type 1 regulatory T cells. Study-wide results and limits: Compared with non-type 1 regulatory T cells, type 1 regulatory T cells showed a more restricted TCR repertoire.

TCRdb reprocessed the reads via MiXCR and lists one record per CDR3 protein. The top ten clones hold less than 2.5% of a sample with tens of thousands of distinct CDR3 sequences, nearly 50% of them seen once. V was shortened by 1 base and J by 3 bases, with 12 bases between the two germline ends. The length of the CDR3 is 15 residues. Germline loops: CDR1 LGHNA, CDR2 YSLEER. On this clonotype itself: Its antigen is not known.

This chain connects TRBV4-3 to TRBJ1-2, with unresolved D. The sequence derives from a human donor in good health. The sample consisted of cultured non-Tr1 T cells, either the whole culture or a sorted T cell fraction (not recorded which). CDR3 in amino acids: CASSQVLVSDYGYTF. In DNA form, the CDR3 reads TGCGCCAGCAGCCAAGTTTTGGTGTCAGACTATGGCTACACCTTC.